A selection of T cell receptor beta chains follows, all from one sample in a study of PD-1 blockade in classical Hodgkin lymphoma. Generated by immunoSEQ multiplex PCR, the TCRdb table keeps only in-frame clones and is missing some. The sample lists around 91,000 clones, roughly 89% seen once, with about 20% in the top ten. The sample here was peripheral blood mononuclear cells (PBMCs), taken at baseline. The origin of the receptors is a human donor with classical Hodgkin lymphoma. Each CDR3 is given with its conserved first and last residue. A D gene is named only where the DNA matches it firmly. Only some rows state a clone size, as once, few, many or a class for expanded clones.

j_call v_call clone_size d_call cdr3_nt cdr3_aa
TRBJ2-7 TRBV6-5 - - TGTGCCAGCAGCCTCCAAGGGGCAGGGTGGAACGAGCAGTACTTC CASSLQGAGWNEQYF
TRBJ2-7 TRBV18 - - TGTGCCAGCTCACGGGAGACAGACCACTACGAGCAGTACTTC CASSRETDHYEQYF
TRBJ2-1 TRBV11-3 - - TGTGCCAGCAGCTTAGGGGGCTTCTACAATGAGCAGTTCTTC CASSLGGFYNEQFF
TRBJ2-5 TRBV2 - TRBD2 TGTGCCAGCAGTGATAGGGCTAGCGGGAGCGCGGAAGAGACCCAGTACTTC CASSDRASGSAEETQYF
TRBJ2-2 TRBV5-6 - - TGTGCCAGCAGCTTGGGCAGTGGGAGTCGTAACACCGGGGAGCTGTTTTTT CASSLGSGSRNTGELFF
TRBJ2-7 TRBV28 - - TGTGCCAGCAGTTTAGATAGCGCGTACTACGAGCAGTACTTC CASSLDSAYYEQYF
TRBJ2-6 TRBV28 - - TGTGCCAGCAGCCTCCGAAGGGTAGCTGGGGCCAACGTCCTGACTTTC CASSLRRVAGANVLTF
TRBJ2-6 TRBV11-2 - TRBD2 TGTGCCAGTAGCGGGATCCCCTCTGGGGCCAACGTCCTGACTTTC CASSGIPSGANVLTF
TRBJ2-1 TRBV5-6 - TRBD1 TGTGCCAGCAGCACGCCGGGACAGGGGGCTCGAACATCTAGTGAGCAGTTCTTC CASSTPGQGARTSSEQFF
TRBJ2-4 TRBV5-8 - - TGTGCCAGCAGCTTGGGCCAGGTTCTCTCTACGGCCAAAAACATTCAGTACTTC CASSLGQVLSTAKNIQYF
TRBJ2-5 TRBV6-5 - - TGTGCCAGCAGTTATTCCCGAAACCGGGAGACCCAGTACTTC CASSYSRNRETQYF
TRBJ2-1 TRBV4-1 - TRBD2 TGCGCCAGCAGCCAAACAACGGCGGGAGAAAGGCATGAGCAGTTCTTC CASSQTTAGERHEQFF
TRBJ1-1 TRBV6-4 - - TGTGCCAGCAGTGAGTTTTGGCGGGACACTGAAGCTTTCTTT CASSEFWRDTEAFF
TRBJ2-3 TRBV5-4 few TRBD2 TGTGCCAGCAGCGTTAGACTAGCGGGAGGGCCAGATACGCAGTATTTT CASSVRLAGGPDTQYF
TRBJ2-2 TRBV25-1 - - TGTGCCAGCAGTGCCGGCGGGTTTACCGGGGAGCTGTTTTTT CASSAGGFTGELFF
TRBJ1-2 TRBV6-1 - - TGTGCCAGCCGAGTGGTTGGGGGGGCGGATGGCTACACCTTC CASRVVGGADGYTF
TRBJ2-1 TRBV5-4 once - TGTGCCAGCAGCCAGTCTAGCACCTCCTACAATGAGCAGTTCTTC CASSQSSTSYNEQFF
TRBJ2-4 TRBV27 - TRBD2 TGTGCCAGCAGGGTGGGAGGGATAGCCAAAAACATTCAGTACTTC CASRVGGIAKNIQYF
TRBJ1-1 TRBV10-2 - TRBD1 TGCGCCAGCAGTGAGTCGGGCAGGGGGTACACTGAAGCTTTCTTT CASSESGRGYTEAFF
TRBJ2-5 TRBV7-9 - - TGTGCCAGCAGCTTATCGGGCAGAAAGACCCAGTACTTC CASSLSGRKTQYF
TRBJ1-4 TRBV5-1 - - TGCGCCAGCAGCTTGGCCAGGAATGAAAAACTGTTTTTT CASSLARNEKLFF
TRBJ2-7 TRBV7-9 once TRBD2 TGTGCCAGCAGCTTCCTAGCGGGAGAGGGCTACGAGCAGTACTTC CASSFLAGEGYEQYF
TRBJ1-5 TRBV30 - - TGTGCCTGGAGTTTACGAGGCCATTATAGCAATCAGCCCCAGCATTTT CAWSLRGHYSNQPQHF
TRBJ1-4 TRBV29-1 once TRBD1 TGCAGCGTTTGGGACAGCTGGGGGGAAAAACTGTTTTTT CSVWDSWGEKLFF
TRBJ2-7 TRBV21-1 - - TGTGCCAGCAGCGCGTACCAAGGCTTGCCTTTATCTTACGAGCAGTACTTC CASSAYQGLPLSYEQYF
TRBJ2-7 TRBV19 - - TGTGCCAGTAGTGGGCTTAGGGCAGGCCCTCCCTACGAGCAGTACTTC CASSGLRAGPPYEQYF
TRBJ2-1 TRBV2 - - TGTGCCAGCAGTGAAAACGGAGCGGTTTACAATGAGCAGTTCTTC CASSENGAVYNEQFF
TRBJ2-1 TRBV10-1 - - TGCGCCAGCAGTGAGTGGCCCAGCGTCGGCAATGAGCAGTTCTTC CASSEWPSVGNEQFF
TRBJ1-1 TRBV21-1 - - TGTGCCAGCAGCAAAAAAAAGTGGGTATTTATCTTAAACACTGAAGCTTTCTTT CASSKKKWVFILNTEAFF
TRBJ2-3 TRBV7-6 - - TGTGCCAGCAGCCCAACGCGGAGTCCTAGCACAGATACGCAGTATTTT CASSPTRSPSTDTQYF
TRBJ2-4 TRBV29-1 - - TGCAGCGTTGAAGATCCTTCTAGCGCAAAAAACATTCAGTACTTC CSVEDPSSAKNIQYF
TRBJ2-1 TRBV2 - - TGTGCCACCCTACTTGAACCGCTAGCAAATACGGGCAATGAGCAGTTCTTC CATLLEPLANTGNEQFF
TRBJ2-7 TRBV7-9 - - TGTGCCAGCAGCTTGGGGGACGGCTACGAGCAGTACTTC CASSLGDGYEQYF